The 16 T cell receptor beta chains below were found in one sample sequenced in a study of early T cells in non-severe SARS-CoV-2 infection. MiXCR was run by TCRdb on the 5' RACE reads, yielding one entry per CDR3 protein. The repertoire has around 45,000 distinct CDR3 sequences, approximately 4% of them found once; the top ten carry roughly 3%. The sample taken for sequencing was whole blood. The source is an adult who was a healthcare worker with PCR-confirmed SARS-CoV-2 infection or an uninfected control (not recorded which).

This clonotype was recorded many times. V is TRBV11-2 and J is TRBJ2-7; no definite D call. The V and J ends lost 5 bases and 6 bases respectively, with 5 bases between them. The CDR3 totals 10 residues. Germline values: CDR1 SGHAT, CDR2 FQNNGV. The CDR3 region is CASSLREQYF. CDR3 coding DNA: TGTGCCAGCAGCCTGCGCGAGCAGTACTTC.

The chain combines TRBV7-3 with TRBJ2-3, with D perhaps matching TRBD2 (6 bases). V was trimmed by 6 bases and J by 4 bases, leaving 14 bases between them. Germline V gene lookup returns CDR1 SGHTA and CDR2 FQGTGA. The CDR3 spans 14 residues. The chain's CDR3 is CASRFAGEADTQYF. The CDR3 DNA reads as TGTGCCAGCAGGTTCGCCGGGGAGGCAGATACGCAGTATTTT.

There are many counts of this clonotype. This rearrangement joins TRBV11-2 to TRBJ2-7; D possibly corresponds to TRBD1 (6 bases). V was pared by 5 bases and J by 5 bases, with 13 bases between. Germline CDR1 SGHAT, CDR2 FQNNGV. The CDR3 runs to 13 residues. The DNA for the CDR3 is TGTGCCAGCAGCGGACAGACACAGGACGAGCAGTACTTC. Encoded protein: CASSGQTQDEQYF. The full variable domain, rest sourced from reference TRBV11-2 and TRBJ2-7, is EAGVAQSPRYKIIEKRQSVAFWCNPISGHATLYWYQQILGQGPKLLIQFQNNGVVDDSQLPKDRFSAERLKGVDSTLKIQPAKLEDSAVYLCASSGQTQDEQYFGPGTRLTVT.

In regard to this clonotype: A much more abundant neighbour one base away suggests this may be a read error. V gene TRBV20-1 combines with J gene TRBJ1-1; TRBD1 matches 11 bases. CDR1 and CDR2 (germline): DFQATT, SNEGSKA (reference sequence). The CDR3 covers 14 residues. The chain's CDR3 is CNARTGGMNTEAFF. CDR3 bases: TGCAATGCTCGGACAGGGGGCATGAACACTGAAGCTTTCTTT.

The chain carries TRBV6-5 and TRBJ1-3; D perhaps matches TRBD1 (6 bases). The V and J ends lost 8 bases and 4 bases respectively, with 21 bases between them. The CDR3 covers 16 residues. Germline CDR1 MNHEY, CDR2 SVGAGI. The DNA of the CDR3 is TGTGCCAGCTCCCTTCGCCGGGACACTCGGGGAAACACCATATATTTT. Translation: CASSLRRDTRGNTIYF.

This clonotype was seen more than once but under ten times. This chain connects TRBV7-9 to TRBJ1-6, with D possibly matching TRBD1 (5 bases). The CDR3 spans 15 residues. V lost 3 bases, J lost 5 bases, and 11 bases lay in between. Germline V lookup: CDR1 SEHNR, CDR2 FQNEAQ (reference sequence). CDR3 sequence (DNA): TGTGCCAGCAGCTTTGGGAGACAGAATAATTCACCCCTCCACTTT. This sequence encodes CASSFGRQNNSPLHF. The full variable domain, completed using reference TRBV7-9 and TRBJ1-6, is DTGVSQNPRHKITKRGQNVTFRCDPISEHNRLYWYRQTLGQGPEFLTYFQNEAQLEKSRLLSDRFSAERPKGSFSTLEIQRTEQGDSAMYLCASSFGRQNNSPLHFGNGTRLTVT.

This clonotype was detected a few times. The rearrangement joins TRBV7-9 to TRBJ2-2; 8 bases align to TRBD2. The CDR3 is 15 residues long. Germline V gives CDR1 SEHNR, CDR2 FQNEAQ (reference sequence). The ends lost 5 bases at V and 5 bases at J; junction bases unmatched: 7. CDR3 sequence: CASSTQRERTGELFF. The CDR3 DNA reads TGTGCCAGCAGCACCCAGCGGGAGAGGACCGGGGAGCTGTTTTTT.

The chain has TRBV14 and TRBJ2-1; D may be TRBD2 (6 bases). Germline V lookup: CDR1 SGHDN, CDR2 FVKESK. The CDR3 has 16 residues. Trimming took 4 bases from V and 5 from J, leaving 18 bases between them. The CDR3 here is CASSPQLAYSHNEQFF. CDR3 DNA: TGTGCCAGCAGCCCCCAACTAGCCTATTCGCACAATGAGCAGTTCTTC.

This clonotype was counted at least ten times. The chain has TRBV11-3 and TRBJ1-2; tentative D call: TRBD1 (5 bases). This CDR3 comprises 15 residues. V dropped 0 bases and J dropped 6 bases, with 14 bases sitting between them. Per germline, CDR1 SGHNT and CDR2 YENEEA. As DNA, the CDR3 is TGTGCCAGCAGCTTAGAAGGTGAGGACATCCATGGCTACACCTTC. This sequence encodes CASSLEGEDIHGYTF.

This clonotype was found many times. The genes are TRBV7-2 and TRBJ1-5, with D perhaps TRBD1 (6 bases). V shed 0 bases and J shed 4 bases, with 10 bases lying between them. CDR1 and CDR2 from the germline V gene are SGHTA and FQGNSA. The length of the CDR3 is 15 residues. The CDR3 nucleotides are TGTGCCAGCAGCTTAGCCTACCAGGGGAATCAGCCCCAGCATTTT. This translates into CASSLAYQGNQPQHF.

This clonotype was detected only a few times. V and J are TRBV6-5 and TRBJ2-1; 8 positions agree with TRBD1. The trim removed 6 bases at V and 7 bases at J, leaving 11 bases unmatched. The CDR3 is 15 residues long. Germline values: CDR1 MNHEY, CDR2 SVGAGI. The CDR3 DNA reads as TGTGCCAGCAGGCCTCCAGGGGGCATTCGGAATGAGCAGTTCTTC. It encodes CASRPPGGIRNEQFF.

This clonotype has at least ten counts. V gene TRBV2 combines with J gene TRBJ2-5; the D is unclear. Germline-derived CDR1 and CDR2 are SNHLY and FYNNEI. The germline V and J ends were trimmed by 0 bases and 0 bases, with 8 bases remaining between them. The CDR3 spans 15 residues. CDR3 loop: CASSEAGQYQETQYF. In nucleotides, the CDR3 is TGTGCCAGCAGTGAAGCAGGGCAGTACCAAGAGACCCAGTACTTC.

This clonotype has ten or more counts. The V call is TRBV6-1, the J call TRBJ2-6, with TRBD1 matching 7 bases. Germline V gives CDR1 MNHNS, CDR2 SASEGT. J gave up 2 bases and V 4 bases, and 2 bases lay outside the gene matches. The CDR3 is 15 amino acids. CDR3 sequence reads: CASSADRAGANVLTF. DNA for the CDR3: TGTGCCAGCAGTGCAGACAGGGCTGGGGCCAACGTCCTGACTTTC.

This clonotype was seen ten or more times. This chain connects TRBV24-1 to TRBJ2-1, with a tentative D call TRBD2 (7 bases). CDR3 length equals 16 residues. The V gene's germline CDR1 is KGHDR and CDR2 SFDVKD. V lost 4 bases and J 2 bases, leaving 14 bases between the germline ends. This chain's CDR3 is CATSDPRGLPYNEQFF. The CDR3 coding sequence is TGTGCCACCAGTGACCCCAGGGGACTACCCTACAATGAGCAGTTCTTC.

This clonotype showed up just once. One base away lies a much larger clone, so this may be a sequencing read error. The chain carries TRBV7-9 and TRBJ2-7, with D perhaps being TRBD1 or TRBD2 (6 bases each). The germline V and J ends were trimmed by 3 bases and 2 bases, with 14 bases remaining between them. Germline CDR1 SEHNR, CDR2 FQNEAQ (reference sequence). The CDR3 has 15 amino acids. The CDR3 DNA is TGTGCCAGCAGCTTCGCTGGGCGGGACACCTACGAGCAGTACTTC. It encodes CASSFAGRDTYEQYF.

Many counts were recorded for this clonotype. CDR3 in amino acids: CASSQTRGGQETQYF. The CDR3 DNA follows: TGTGCCAGCAGCCAAACTCGCGGGGGTCAAGAGACCCAGTACTTC. V usage is TRBV4-2 and J usage is TRBJ2-5, with 7 bases fitting TRBD2. This CDR3 has 15 amino acids. Germline CDR1 and CDR2: LGHNA and YNFKEQ. With V trimmed by 2 bases and J by 2 bases, 5 bases remained unmatched.